A single sample gave rise to the 24 T cell receptor beta chains below, sequenced in a study of regulatory T cells in long-lasting Graves disease. Assembly of TCR beta libraries relied on iRepertoire HTBI primers together with Arm-PCR of CDR3 regions. TCRdb fed the multiplex PCR reads into MiXCR, producing one record per CDR3 protein. Among around 320,000 distinct CDR3 sequences, 16% were seen once, and the ten largest hold roughly 29%. Time point defined: newly diagnosed GD, antithyroid drugs for less than 3 months. Generation of the TCR library employed RNA extracted from PBMCs. The same specimen was also included in a second study, on T cells in Graves' hyperthyroidism and ophthalmopathy.

Specimen: peripheral blood mononuclear cells (PBMCs), collected at new diagnosis, from a patient treated with antithyroid drugs. Source of these receptors: a man between 35 and 55 years old with Graves disease.

The chain uses TRBV14 and TRBJ1-6, with unresolved D. Trimming shortened V by 0 bases and J by 10 bases, and 7 bases separated the two germline ends. Germline V gene sequence: CDR1 SGHDN, CDR2 FVKESK. This CDR3 has 13 amino acids. The CDR3 loop is CASSQDGRSPLHF. CDR3 nucleotides: TGTGCCAGCAGCCAAGATGGGCGCTCACCCCTCCACTTT.

V gene TRBV24-1 combines with J gene TRBJ2-1; a weak D match, TRBD1 (6 bases). This CDR3 contains 14 residues. Trimming took 5 bases from V and 5 from J, leaving 12 bases between them. The germline CDR1 and CDR2 sequences are KGHDR and SFDVKD. CDR3 residues: CATSAWDNHNEQFF. In DNA, the CDR3 is TGTGCCACCAGTGCCTGGGACAACCACAATGAGCAGTTCTTC.

This clonotype has just a few counts. The gene calls are TRBV6-1 and TRBJ1-5, with 7 bases that match TRBD1. Looked up from germline, CDR1 is MNHNS and CDR2 is SASEGT. The CDR3 covers 16 residues. The J segment lost 7 bases and the V segment lost 5 bases, leaving 14 bases of the junction unmatched. The CDR3 bases are TGTGCCAGCAGTCCGGAGGATAACAGGGGTTGGCAGCCCCAGCATTTT. It yields the protein CASSPEDNRGWQPQHF.

This clonotype was seen repeatedly, ten times or more. The V and J genes are TRBV5-5 and TRBJ2-2; 8 bases align to TRBD1. V lost 1 base and J lost 5; bases outside the gene matches: 7. Germline CDR1 and CDR2: SGHKS and YYEKEE (reference sequence). CDR3 length: 16 amino acids. CDR3 coding DNA: TGTGCCAGCAGCTTGACAGGGGGAAGGTTAACCGGGGAGCTGTTTTTT. As protein: CASSLTGGRLTGELFF.

Regarding this clonotype: It is likely a read error, because the conserved phenylalanine at the end of the CDR3 is missing. V is TRBV13 and J is TRBJ1-1; no clear D. Germline-derived CDR1 and CDR2 are PRHDT and FYEKMQ (reference sequence). There are 13 residues in the CDR3. Trimming removed 5 bases from V and 3 bases from J, with 10 bases in between. CDR3: CASSVAGYTEAFL. The CDR3 DNA is TGTGCCAGCAGCGTAGCGGGGTACACTGAAGCTTTCCTT.

Many counts were recorded for this clonotype. The junction departs from germline at one end; a sequencing error may be responsible. The chain joins TRBV19 to TRBJ1-1; perhaps TRBD1 as D (6 bases). Germline CDR1 LNHDA, CDR2 SQIVND (reference sequence). The CDR3 sequence is 13 residues long. CDR3 sequence reads: CASSIGGNTEAFF. The DNA for the CDR3 is TGTGCCAGCAGTATAGGGGGGAACACTGAAGCTTTCTTT.

This chain uses TRBV20-1 with TRBJ1-2, with 7 bases aligning to TRBD1. From germline, CDR1 is DFQATT and CDR2 SNEGSKA (reference sequence). With V trimmed by 0 bases and J by 6 bases, 10 bases remained unmatched. This CDR3 is 15 amino acids long. CDR3: CSARDRQGGPNGYTF. Here the CDR3 DNA reads TGCAGTGCTAGAGATCGGCAGGGGGGCCCCAATGGCTACACCTTC.

This clonotype was observed many times. The rearrangement joins TRBV12-3 or TRBV12-4 to TRBJ2-1, with 8 bases lining up with TRBD2. With 5 bases clipped from V and 5 bases from J, the junction kept 8 bases outside the gene matches. This CDR3 spans 15 amino acids. The CDR3 coding sequence is TGTGCCAGCAGTGAGAAGCGGGGGATACACAATGAGCAGTTCTTC. This sequence encodes CASSEKRGIHNEQFF.

This clonotype was seen ten or more times. The chain joins TRBV24-1 to TRBJ2-1; tentative D call: TRBD2 (6 bases). CDR1 and CDR2 (germline): KGHDR, SFDVKD. This CDR3 region has 15 residues. The germline V and J ends were trimmed by 9 bases and 0 bases, with 14 bases remaining between them. CDR3: CATGPSDSSYNEQFF. In nucleotides, the CDR3 is TGTGCCACCGGACCTAGCGATAGCTCCTACAATGAGCAGTTCTTC.

V and J are TRBV5-4 and TRBJ1-5; 10 positions agree with TRBD1. The germline V gene encodes CDR1 SGHNT and CDR2 YYREEE (reference sequence). The J segment lost 7 bases and the V segment lost 4 bases, leaving 5 bases of the junction unmatched. The CDR3 extends over 14 amino acids. The CDR3 coding sequence is TGTGCCAGCAGCACAGGGACAGGGGAACAGCCCCAGCATTTT. Translating gives CASSTGTGEQPQHF.

This rearrangement joins TRBV7-3 to TRBJ2-3, with 14 bases matching TRBD2. The germline V gene encodes CDR1 SGHTA and CDR2 FQGTGA. The ends lost 3 bases at V and 6 bases at J; junction bases unmatched: 5. There are 16 residues in the CDR3. The DNA for the CDR3 is TGTGCCAGCAGCTTCGGGACTAGCGGGGGTTCGGATACGCAGTATTTT. This codes for CASSFGTSGGSDTQYF.

The chain combines TRBV2 with TRBJ2-3; 12 bases are a match to TRBD2. CDR1 SNHLY and CDR2 FYNNEI come from the germline V gene. J lost 5 bases, V lost 5 bases, and 11 bases had no gene match. The CDR3 has 17 residues. The CDR3 loop is CASSSGASGGAEDTQYF. CDR3 coding DNA: TGTGCCAGCAGTTCTGGGGCTAGCGGGGGGGCCGAAGATACGCAGTATTTT.

This clonotype has at least ten counts. CDR3 protein: CASIGSGEQFF. CDR3 DNA sequence: TGTGCCAGCATCGGTTCGGGTGAGCAGTTCTTC. The chain joins TRBV27 to TRBJ2-1; D gene uncertain. Germline CDR1 is MNHEY and CDR2 is SMNVEV (reference sequence). The CDR3 loop spans 11 amino acids. Trimming cost V 7 bases and J 9 bases, with 10 bases left between them.

This clonotype has at least ten counts. This sequence joins TRBV7-9 and TRBJ1-1, with a tentative D call TRBD1 (5 bases). V lost 1 base and J lost 3, with 18 bases in between. CDR1 is SEHNR and CDR2 is FQNEAQ in the germline V gene (reference sequence). This CDR3 spans 17 amino acids. CDR3 sequence reads: CASSLVGRGSRDTEAFF. The CDR3 region has the DNA TGTGCCAGCAGCTTAGTGGGACGTGGGTCCAGGGACACTGAAGCTTTCTTT.

The chain uses TRBV28 and TRBJ1-3; no clear D. The CDR3 covers 16 residues. V lost 4 bases and J 0 bases, leaving 13 bases between the germline ends. The V gene's germline CDR1 is MDHEN and CDR2 SYDVKM. The CDR3 here is CASSSPGSSSGNTIYF. Written as DNA, the CDR3 is TGTGCCAGCAGTTCCCCAGGTTCGAGCTCTGGAAACACCATATATTTT.

This clonotype was observed a handful of times. V and J are TRBV18 and TRBJ1-2; 9 nucleotides agree with TRBD1. J lost 3 bases, V lost 5 bases, and 7 bases had no gene match. The V gene's germline CDR1 is KGHSH and CDR2 LQKENI. CDR3 length equals 15 residues. The CDR3 reads CASSEDRDRDYGYTF. The CDR3 region has the DNA TGTGCCAGCTCAGAAGACCGGGACAGGGACTATGGCTACACCTTC.

Written as DNA, the CDR3 is TGTGCCAGCAGTCGACTAGCGGGGGAATACAATGAGCAGTTCTTC. Translation gives CASSRLAGEYNEQFF. This sequence joins TRBV7-6 and TRBJ2-1; 12 nucleotides agree with TRBD2. Germline loops: CDR1 SGHVS, CDR2 FNYEAQ. CDR3 length equals 15 residues. The junction had 4 bases not matched to a gene; V was cut back by 6 bases and J by 4 bases.

This clonotype was picked up many times. This chain connects TRBV10-3 to TRBJ1-6; 8 nucleotides line up with TRBD1. Germline V CDR1 and CDR2: ENHRY, SYGVKD. The CDR3 length is 16 residues. Losses at the gene ends were 10 bases for V and 3 bases for J; bases not matched to a gene: 11. CDR3 coding DNA: TGTGCCACCAGCGGACAGGGAGAGGGCTATAATTCACCCCTCCACTTT. Encoded protein: CATSGQGEGYNSPLHF.

The J gene is TRBJ1-6, the V gene TRBV6-2 or TRBV6-3, with a weak D call TRBD1 (6 bases). V lost 5 bases and J lost 8, with 13 bases in between. This CDR3 has 14 residues. CDR1 is MNHEY, CDR2 SVGEGT, per germline. The CDR3 spells CASSDQGRYSPLHF. CDR3 nucleotides: TGTGCCAGCAGTGACCAGGGGAGGTATTCACCCCTCCACTTT.

This clonotype was detected only a few times. J is TRBJ2-7 and V is TRBV28, with 9 nucleotides matching TRBD2. The length of the CDR3 is 15 residues. Germline V gene data show CDR1 as MDHEN and CDR2 as SYDVKM. V trimming: 4 bases; J trimming: 7 bases; junction bases outside the gene matches: 11. In DNA, the CDR3 is TGTGCCAGCAGTTCCCCGGGCGGGGGGGCCGAAGAGCAGTACTTC. Protein: CASSSPGGGAEEQYF.

This clonotype was seen many times. The chain combines TRBV18 with TRBJ2-4, with 14 bases lining up with TRBD2. Germline CDR1 KGHSH, CDR2 LQKENI. V dropped 6 bases and J dropped 8; count of bases not matched to a gene: 0. The CDR3 covers 13 residues. In DNA, the CDR3 is TGTGCCAGCTCGGGACTAGCGGGGGACATTCAGTACTTC. This encodes CASSGLAGDIQYF.

This clonotype was seen a handful of times. The genes are TRBV3-1 and TRBJ2-3; D perhaps matches TRBD2 (6 bases). The length of the CDR3 is 14 residues. Germline V gene data show CDR1 as LGHDT and CDR2 as YNNKEL (reference sequence). The V end lost 0 bases, the J end lost 4 bases, and 8 bases lay between the germline ends. The CDR3 nucleotides read TGTGCCAGCAGCCAAGAACTAGCAGCAGATACGCAGTATTTT. Its protein product is CASSQELAADTQYF.

This clonotype was seen many times. The rearrangement links TRBV5-1 to TRBJ2-7; D is undetermined. Germline V gives CDR1 SGHRS, CDR2 YFSETQ. The CDR3 has 14 residues. V gave up 5 bases and J gave up 2 bases, with 14 bases separating them. The CDR3 sequence: CASSKPEYPYEQYF. CDR3 DNA: TGCGCCAGCAGTAAACCGGAGTATCCCTACGAGCAGTACTTC. The full variable domain, rest sourced from reference TRBV5-1 and TRBJ2-7, is KAGVTQTPRYLIKTRGQQVTLSCSPISGHRSVSWYQQTPGQGLQFLFEYFSETQRNKGNFPGRFSGRQFSNSRSEMNVSTLELGDSALYLCASSKPEYPYEQYFGPGTRLTVT.

Many counts were recorded for this clonotype. The chain links TRBV20-1 to TRBJ1-4, with D tentatively TRBD1 (6 bases). The V end was cut by 6 bases, the J end by 7 bases, with 15 bases between. Germline CDR1 is DFQATT and CDR2 is SNEGSKA (reference sequence). CDR3 length: 13 residues. CDR3 protein: CSARGGRGEKLFF. In DNA form, the CDR3 reads TGCAGTGCCCGCGGGGGGCGAGGTGAAAAACTGTTTTTT.